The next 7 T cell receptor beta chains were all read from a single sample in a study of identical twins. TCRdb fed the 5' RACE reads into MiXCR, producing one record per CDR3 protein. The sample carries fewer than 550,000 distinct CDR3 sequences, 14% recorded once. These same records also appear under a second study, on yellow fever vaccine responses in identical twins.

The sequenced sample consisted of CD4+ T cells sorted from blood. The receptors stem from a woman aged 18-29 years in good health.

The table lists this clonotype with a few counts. The CDR3 spells CASSLDGGHEQYF. CDR3 coding DNA: TGTGCCAGCAGTTTGGACGGAGGGCACGAGCAGTACTTC. V usage is TRBV12-3 or TRBV12-4 and J usage is TRBJ2-7; tentative D call: TRBD2 (6 bases). V shed 3 bases and J shed 5 bases, with 11 bases lying between them. CDR3 size: 13 residues.

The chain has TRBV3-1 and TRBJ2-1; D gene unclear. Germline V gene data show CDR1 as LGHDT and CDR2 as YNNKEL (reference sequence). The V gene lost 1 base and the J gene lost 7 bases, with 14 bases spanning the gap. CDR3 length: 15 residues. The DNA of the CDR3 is TGTGCCAGCAGCCAAGTCTCTGGCGGTTATAATGAGCAGTTCTTC. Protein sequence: CASSQVSGGYNEQFF.

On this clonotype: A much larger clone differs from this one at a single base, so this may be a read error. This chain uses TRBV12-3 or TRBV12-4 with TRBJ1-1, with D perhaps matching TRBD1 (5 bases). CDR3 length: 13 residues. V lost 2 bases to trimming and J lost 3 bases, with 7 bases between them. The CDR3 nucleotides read TGTGCCAGCAGTTTATGGGGGGACACTGAAGCTTTCTTT. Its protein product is CASSLWGDTEAFF.

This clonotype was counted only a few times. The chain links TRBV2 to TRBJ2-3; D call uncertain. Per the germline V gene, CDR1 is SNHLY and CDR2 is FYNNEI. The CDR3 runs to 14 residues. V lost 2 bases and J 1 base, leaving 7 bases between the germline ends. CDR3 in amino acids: CASSENFRTDTQYF. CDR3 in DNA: TGTGCCAGCAGTGAAAACTTCCGCACAGATACGCAGTATTTT.

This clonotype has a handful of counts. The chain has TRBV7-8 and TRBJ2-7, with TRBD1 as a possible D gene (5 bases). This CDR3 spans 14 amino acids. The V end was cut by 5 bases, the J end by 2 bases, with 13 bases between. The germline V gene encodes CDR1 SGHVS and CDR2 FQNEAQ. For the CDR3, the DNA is TGTGCCAGCAGCCTCGACAGTTCGACCTACGAGCAGTACTTC. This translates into CASSLDSSTYEQYF.

In DNA, the CDR3 is TGTGCTAGTGCCCAAGCGGGAGCCGATACGCAGTATTTT. Translation gives CASAQAGADTQYF. V and J are TRBV12-5 and TRBJ2-3; 8 positions agree with TRBD2. This CDR3 has 13 amino acids. The V gene end was trimmed by 7 bases and the J gene end by 6 bases; junction bases not matched to a gene: 6. CDR1 is LGHNT and CDR2 is FRNRAP in the germline V gene.

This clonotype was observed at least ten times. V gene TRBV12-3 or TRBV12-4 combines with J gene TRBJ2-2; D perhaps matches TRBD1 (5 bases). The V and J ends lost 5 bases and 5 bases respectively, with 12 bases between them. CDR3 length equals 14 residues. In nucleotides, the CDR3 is TGTGCCAGCAGTACCAGACAGATGACCGGGGAGCTGTTTTTT. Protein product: CASSTRQMTGELFF.